This T cell receptor (beta chain) was sequenced for a study of T cell responses to AZD1222 COVID-19 vaccine. Study-level findings and limits: Baseline testing showed seropositivity in only six or seven AZD1222 recipients. Rises in breadth and depth of Spike-specific TCRs came after two AZD1222 doses. Donors were chiefly white British, with a greater number of females, and clonal diversity was perhaps underestimated.

Remarks on this clone: What it binds is unknown.

V trimming: 0 bases; J trimming: 3 bases; junction bases outside the gene matches: 5. Germline-derived CDR1 and CDR2 are MNHNY and SVGAGI (reference sequence). The CDR3 is 15 amino acids. The repertoire was sequenced with immunoSEQ multiplex PCR; TCRdb's copy has only in-frame clones and lacks some. In the table there are some 96,000 clones, roughly 90% of which are singletons. The gene calls are TRBV6-6 and TRBJ2-7, with 7 bases that match TRBD2. The sequenced sample was peripheral blood, obtained on day 0 of AZD1222 vaccination. The TCR sequence derives from an adult in good health. DNA for the CDR3: TGTGCCAGCAGTTACTCGAGGGCGGGGGTCTACGAGCAGTACTTC. Translated: CASSYSRAGVYEQYF.